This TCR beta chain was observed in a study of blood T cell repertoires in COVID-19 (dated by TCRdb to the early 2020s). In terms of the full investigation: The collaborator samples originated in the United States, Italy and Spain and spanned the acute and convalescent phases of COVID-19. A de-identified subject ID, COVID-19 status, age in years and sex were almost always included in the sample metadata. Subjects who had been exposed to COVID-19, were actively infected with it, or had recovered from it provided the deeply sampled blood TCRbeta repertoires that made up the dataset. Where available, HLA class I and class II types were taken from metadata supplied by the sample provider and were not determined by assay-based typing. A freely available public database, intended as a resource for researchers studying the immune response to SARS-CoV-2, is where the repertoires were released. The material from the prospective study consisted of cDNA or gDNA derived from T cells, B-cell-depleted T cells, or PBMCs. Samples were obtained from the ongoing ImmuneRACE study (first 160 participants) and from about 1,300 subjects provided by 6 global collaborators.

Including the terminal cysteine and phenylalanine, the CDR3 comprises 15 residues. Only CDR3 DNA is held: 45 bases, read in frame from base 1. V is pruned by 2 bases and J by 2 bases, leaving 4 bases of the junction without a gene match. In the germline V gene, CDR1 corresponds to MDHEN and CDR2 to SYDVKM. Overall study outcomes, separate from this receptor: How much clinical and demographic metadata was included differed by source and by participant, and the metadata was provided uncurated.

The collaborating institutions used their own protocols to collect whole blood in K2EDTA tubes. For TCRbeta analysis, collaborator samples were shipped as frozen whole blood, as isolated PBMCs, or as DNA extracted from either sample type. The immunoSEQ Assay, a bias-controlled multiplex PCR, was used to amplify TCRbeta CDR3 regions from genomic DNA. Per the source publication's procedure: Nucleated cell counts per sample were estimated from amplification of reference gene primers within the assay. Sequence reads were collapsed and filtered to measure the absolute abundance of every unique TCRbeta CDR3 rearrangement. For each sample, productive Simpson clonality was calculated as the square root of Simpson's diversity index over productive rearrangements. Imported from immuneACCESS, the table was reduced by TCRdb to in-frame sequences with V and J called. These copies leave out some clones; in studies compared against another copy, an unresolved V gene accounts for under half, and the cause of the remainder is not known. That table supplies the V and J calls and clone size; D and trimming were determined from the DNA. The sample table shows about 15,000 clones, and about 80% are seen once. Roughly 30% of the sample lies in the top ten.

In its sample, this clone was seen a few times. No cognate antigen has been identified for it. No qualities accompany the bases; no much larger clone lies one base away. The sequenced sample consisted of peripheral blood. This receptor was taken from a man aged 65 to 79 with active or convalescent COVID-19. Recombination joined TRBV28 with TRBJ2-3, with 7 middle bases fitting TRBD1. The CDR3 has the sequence CASSLGGQVTDTQYF. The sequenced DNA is TGTGCCAGCAGTTTAGGCGGACAGGTCACAGATACGCAGTATTTT. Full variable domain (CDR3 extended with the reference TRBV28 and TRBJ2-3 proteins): DVKVTQSSRYLVKRTGEKVFLECVQDMDHENMFWYRQDPGLGLRLIYFSYDVKMKEKGDIPEGYSVSREKKERFSLILESASTNQTSMYLCASSLGGQVTDTQYFGPGTRLTVL.